These 6 T cell receptor beta chains were sequenced from one sample in a study of blood T cell repertoires in COVID-19. TCRdb's copy holds only in-frame clones and misses some; the assay was immunoSEQ multiplex PCR. The repertoire holds about 64,000 clones, with more than 75% as singletons. The sample taken for sequencing was peripheral blood. Receptors originate from a human donor in a cohort sampled during active COVID-19.

In its sample, this clone was seen once. The chain has TRBV3-1 (or the pseudogene TRBV3-2) and TRBJ1-2; TRBD1 agrees at 8 bases. The V and J ends lost 3 bases and 6 bases, in that order; junction bases with no gene match: 6. The CDR3 consists of 14 residues. Looked up from germline, CDR1 is LGHDT and CDR2 is YNNKEL (reference sequence). The CDR3 nucleotides are TGTGCCAGCAGCCATCCCGGGACAGGCGATGGCTACACCTTC. Translation: CASSHPGTGDGYTF.

The CDR3 DNA follows: TGTGCCACCAGTGGTGGGGCCAGCACAGATACGCAGTATTTT. This sequence encodes CATSGGASTDTQYF. The chain uses TRBV24-1 and TRBJ2-3, with D tentatively TRBD1 (5 bases). CDR1 is KGHDR, CDR2 SFDVKD, per germline. There are 14 residues in the CDR3. With 5 bases removed from V and 0 bases from J, the gap between germline ends came to 8 bases.

The CDR3 nucleotides are TGTGCCAGCAGCTTGGGGGGCGGAGAGACCCAGTACTTC. Protein sequence: CASSLGGGETQYF. The chain has TRBV5-5 and TRBJ2-5; a possible D gene is TRBD1 (5 bases). Trimming pared 0 bases from V and 4 bases from J, leaving 7 bases between. The CDR3 extends over 13 amino acids. In germline, CDR1 is SGHKS, CDR2 YYEKEE (reference sequence).

The chain's CDR3 is CASKASYNEQFF. The CDR3 DNA reads as TGTGCCAGTAAAGCATCCTACAATGAGCAGTTCTTC. The chain recombines TRBV19 with TRBJ2-1; D ambiguous. Germline V gene lookup returns CDR1 LNHDA and CDR2 SQIVND (reference sequence). The CDR3 covers 12 residues. Trimming cost V 7 bases and J 1 base, with 5 bases left between them.

This chain uses TRBV28 with TRBJ1-1; possibly TRBD1 for D (5 bases). Germline V gene sequence: CDR1 MDHEN, CDR2 SYDVKM. This CDR3 region has 16 residues. Trimming left V 3 bases short and J 3 bases short, with 17 bases between. CDR3 region: CASSFWAGSGDTEAFF. DNA of the CDR3: TGTGCCAGCAGTTTTTGGGCAGGTTCGGGGGACACTGAAGCTTTCTTT.

The rearrangement joins TRBV5-6 to TRBJ1-1; TRBD1 is a possible D gene (5 bases). Trimming shortened V by 4 bases and J by 5 bases, and 9 bases separated the two germline ends. CDR3 length equals 12 residues. Germline V gene data show CDR1 as SGHDT and CDR2 as YYEEEE. The CDR3 DNA sequence: TGTGCCAGCAGCCAGGGTGATACTGAAGCTTTCTTT. It is translated as CASSQGDTEAFF.